Each of the 27 T cell receptor beta chains below was sequenced from the same sample in a study of shared clonotypes between healthy human individuals. Profiling relied on immunoSEQ multiplex PCR, and the TCRdb table lists in-frame clones only, not all of them. The profile shows around 560,000 clones, 85% to 95% of them singletons. CD45RO-negative, CCR7-positively selected cells formed the naive CD8 fraction, excluding terminally differentiated effector memory CD45RA+ cells. Sequences were obtained from naive CD8+ T cells sorted from blood. Source of these receptors: a woman in her twenties or thirties in good health.

V gene TRBV5-1 combines with J gene TRBJ2-5; D remains ambiguous. The CDR3 runs to 13 residues. Germline V CDR1 and CDR2: SGHRS, YFSETQ. V was trimmed by 5 bases and J by 1 base, leaving 9 bases between them. This CDR3 is CASRRRTQETQYF. In nucleotides, the CDR3 is TGCGCCAGCAGGCGGCGGACCCAAGAGACCCAGTACTTC.

This clone has a single count. V gene TRBV18 combines with J gene TRBJ1-5; TRBD1 aligns across 10 bases. The germline gives CDR1 KGHSH, CDR2 LQKENI. The CDR3 contains 14 residues. Trimming at V came to 8 bases and at J to 6 bases, leaving 7 bases not matched to a gene. The CDR3 nucleotides are TGTGCCAGCCGCGAGGGACAGGGGAGTCAGCCCCAGCATTTT. Translating it yields CASREGQGSQPQHF.

This chain uses TRBV18 with TRBJ1-2; no clear D gene. Germline CDR1 KGHSH, CDR2 LQKENI. The CDR3 extends over 17 amino acids. V lost 0 bases, J lost 0 bases, and 14 bases lay in between. The DNA for the CDR3 is TGTGCCAGCTCACCACCGGGGATCCGAGACTCTAACTATGGCTACACCTTC. As protein: CASSPPGIRDSNYGYTF.

The genes are TRBV6-1 and TRBJ2-7; 11 bases fit TRBD1. Per the germline V gene, CDR1 is MNHNS and CDR2 is SASEGT. Trimming removed 1 base from V and 3 bases from J; junction bases left unmatched: 14. The CDR3 length is 19 residues. CDR3 DNA: TGTGCCAGCAGTGAAGGTTCGGGACAGGGGGTTATTGGGGACTACGAGCAGTACTTC. It codes for CASSEGSGQGVIGDYEQYF.

On this clone: Other DNA sequences in this specimen translate into the identical CDR3. This chain joins TRBV19 and TRBJ2-7; D possibly uses TRBD1 or TRBD2 (5 bases each). Germline CDR1 LNHDA, CDR2 SQIVND (reference sequence). The V gene lost 6 bases and the J gene lost 4 bases, with 16 bases spanning the gap. The CDR3 is made up of 14 amino acids. The CDR3 DNA is TGTGCCAGTAGCCCCGGGCAGGGACCGTACGAGCAGTACTTC. As protein: CASSPGQGPYEQYF.

This chain connects TRBV13 to TRBJ2-6; D tentatively fits TRBD1 or TRBD2 (5 bases each). The CDR3 has 15 amino acids. Trimming left V 4 bases short and J 4 bases short, with 11 bases between. The V gene's germline CDR1 is PRHDT and CDR2 FYEKMQ (reference sequence). CDR3 sequence reads: CASSSRESGANVLTF. In DNA, the CDR3 is TGTGCCAGCAGCTCCAGGGAGTCCGGGGCCAACGTCCTGACTTTC.

This clone was seen a few times. The V gene is TRBV21-1, the J gene TRBJ2-7; the table calls TRBD1, which could not be checked here. TRBV21-1 is a listed pseudogene. There are 14 residues in the CDR3. CDR3 protein: CASSNGPGTYEQYF. In DNA form, the CDR3 reads TGTGCCAGCAGCAACGGACCAGGGACCTACGAGCAGTACTTC.

This clone occurred once. This chain connects TRBV28 to TRBJ2-2; 10 bases map to TRBD2. This CDR3 comprises 17 residues. Trimming at V came to 3 bases and at J to 0 bases, leaving 4 bases not matched to a gene. From germline, CDR1 is MDHEN and CDR2 SYDVKM. The CDR3 here is CASSFPLAGANTGELFF. CDR3 bases: TGTGCCAGCAGTTTCCCCCTAGCGGGAGCGAACACCGGGGAGCTGTTTTTT. The variable domain in full, completed from reference TRBV28 and TRBJ2-2, reads DVKVTQSSRYLVKRTGEKVFLECVQDMDHENMFWYRQDPGLGLRLIYFSYDVKMKEKGDIPEGYSVSREKKERFSLILESASTNQTSMYLCASSFPLAGANTGELFFGEGSRLTVL.

V gene TRBV29-1 combines with J gene TRBJ2-1; 13 bases match TRBD2. Germline values: CDR1 SQVTM, CDR2 ANQGSEA. The CDR3 is 20 amino acids. The ends lost 0 bases at V and 3 bases at J; junction bases unmatched: 14. This CDR3 is CSVEDGRTPGLAGHYNEQFF. CDR3 DNA: TGCAGCGTTGAAGATGGACGGACCCCGGGACTAGCGGGGCACTACAATGAGCAGTTCTTC.

Note on this clone: Other DNA sequences from this sample encode an identical CDR3 as well. This chain uses TRBV7-9 with TRBJ2-1; D unclear. With 3 bases removed from V and 0 bases from J, the gap between germline ends came to 6 bases. Per the germline V gene, CDR1 is SEHNR and CDR2 is FQNEAQ (reference sequence). There are 14 residues in the CDR3. Written as DNA, the CDR3 is TGTGCCAGCAGCTTCTCTCGCTCCTACAATGAGCAGTTCTTC. Translating gives CASSFSRSYNEQFF.

The V call is TRBV28, the J call TRBJ1-5; no firm D call. The CDR3 runs to 15 residues. Between the trimmed V and J ends, which lost 3 bases and 2 bases, there was a span of 11 bases. In germline, CDR1 is MDHEN, CDR2 SYDVKM. CDR3 DNA sequence: TGTGCCAGCAGTTTGGGAAAGGAGGGCAATCAGCCCCAGCATTTT. Encoded protein: CASSLGKEGNQPQHF.

This chain connects TRBV5-6 to TRBJ2-7; no definite D call. The CDR3 is made up of 13 amino acids. Germline-derived CDR1 and CDR2 are SGHDT and YYEEEE. V lost 3 bases and J 5 bases, leaving 12 bases between the germline ends. The CDR3 bases are TGTGCCAGCAGCTGGGGTGAGCACGACGAGCAGTACTTC. Encoded protein: CASSWGEHDEQYF.

The chain employs TRBV5-4 and TRBJ2-7, with TRBD1 as a possible D gene (6 bases). Germline V lookup: CDR1 SGHNT, CDR2 YYREEE (reference sequence). Trimming cost V 0 bases and J 2 bases, with 9 bases left between them. CDR3 size: 14 residues. Written as DNA, the CDR3 is TGTGCCAGCAGCTTGGACGGGACACCCTACGAGCAGTACTTC. It encodes CASSLDGTPYEQYF. The full variable domain, rest sourced from reference TRBV5-4 and TRBJ2-7, is ETGVTQSPTHLIKTRGQQVTLRCSSQSGHNTVSWYQQALGQGPQFIFQYYREEENGRGNFPPRFSGLQFPNYSSELNVNALELDDSALYLCASSLDGTPYEQYFGPGTRLTVT.

The chain carries TRBV7-9 and TRBJ2-5, with D hard to call. The V end was cut by 4 bases, the J end by 5 bases, with 11 bases between. The CDR3 extends over 13 amino acids. Germline V CDR1 and CDR2: SEHNR, FQNEAQ (reference sequence). CDR3 DNA sequence: TGTGCCAGCAGCTATGATTCCACGGAGACCCAGTACTTC. As protein: CASSYDSTETQYF.

The chain couples TRBV7-2 to TRBJ2-2; D may be TRBD1 (6 bases). The CDR3 sequence is 15 residues long. The V end lost 1 base, the J end lost 7 bases, and 13 bases lay between the germline ends. CDR1 SGHTA and CDR2 FQGNSA come from the germline V gene. DNA of the CDR3: TGTGCCAGCAGCTTAGGTGGGGGCGCCGACGGGGAGCTGTTTTTT. It yields the protein CASSLGGGADGELFF. Full variable domain (outside the CDR3, taken from reference TRBV7-2 and TRBJ2-2): GAGVSQSPSNKVTEKGKDVELRCDPISGHTALYWYRQSLGQGLEFLIYFQGNSAPDKSGLPSDRFSAERTGGSVSTLTIQRTQQEDSAVYLCASSLGGGADGELFFGEGSRLTVL.

The chain uses TRBV28 and TRBJ2-7; D is possibly TRBD1 (6 bases). The CDR3 loop spans 14 amino acids. Germline V gene sequence: CDR1 MDHEN, CDR2 SYDVKM. V was trimmed by 3 bases and J by 4 bases, leaving 13 bases between them. The CDR3 loop is CASSFTGRGYEQYF. For the CDR3, the DNA is TGTGCCAGCAGTTTCACAGGGCGCGGATACGAGCAGTACTTC.

The J gene is TRBJ1-3, the V gene TRBV9; weak D call: TRBD1 (6 bases). The V end was cut by 3 bases, the J end by 4 bases, with 8 bases between. CDR1 is SGDLS, CDR2 YYNGEE, per germline. The CDR3 contains 13 residues. The CDR3 DNA reads TGTGCCAGCAGCGCCGACAGGGGAAACACCATATATTTT. Translated: CASSADRGNTIYF. The full variable domain, rest sourced from reference TRBV9 and TRBJ1-3, is DSGVTQTPKHLITATGQRVTLRCSPRSGDLSVYWYQQSLDQGLQFLIQYYNGEERAKGNILERFSAQQFPDLHSELNLSSLELGDSALYFCASSADRGNTIYFGEGSWLTVV.

In this sample, this clone turned up a few times. The chain carries TRBV28 and TRBJ2-7; no clear D gene. The CDR3 is made up of 10 amino acids. The germline V gene encodes CDR1 MDHEN and CDR2 SYDVKM. Trimming took off 8 bases at V and 3 bases at J, with 5 bases between the two ends. The CDR3 nucleotides are TGTGCCAGCGGATTCTACGAGCAGTACTTC. Translated: CASGFYEQYF.

This chain joins TRBV7-9 and TRBJ2-1; tentative D call: TRBD1 (5 bases). The length of the CDR3 is 15 residues. Trimming took off 1 base at V and 6 bases at J, with 13 bases between the two ends. Germline V gene lookup returns CDR1 SEHNR and CDR2 FQNEAQ (reference sequence). The CDR3 DNA reads TGTGCCAGCAGCTTAGGTTCAGGGTCCAGCAATGAGCAGTTCTTC. It codes for CASSLGSGSSNEQFF.

V and J are TRBV7-9 and TRBJ2-1; D is perhaps TRBD1 (6 bases). V was pared by 3 bases and J by 5 bases, with 8 bases between. CDR1 SEHNR and CDR2 FQNEAQ come from the germline V gene (reference sequence). This CDR3 is 13 amino acids long. CDR3 loop: CASSFNRDNEQFF. The CDR3 coding sequence is TGTGCCAGCAGCTTTAACAGGGACAATGAGCAGTTCTTC.

The rearrangement uses TRBV7-9 and TRBJ2-1; TRBD2 matches at 7 bases. Germline V lookup: CDR1 SEHNR, CDR2 FQNEAQ (reference sequence). The CDR3 runs to 13 residues. V gave up 5 bases and J gave up 9 bases; unmatched junction bases: 7. In nucleotides, the CDR3 is TGTGCCAGCAGCAATGGACTAGGTGTTGAGCAGTTCTTC. Protein: CASSNGLGVEQFF. The full variable domain, its missing parts supplied by reference TRBV7-9 and TRBJ2-1, is DTGVSQNPRHKITKRGQNVTFRCDPISEHNRLYWYRQTLGQGPEFLTYFQNEAQLEKSRLLSDRFSAERPKGSFSTLEIQRTEQGDSAMYLCASSNGLGVEQFFGPGTRLTVL.

The genes are TRBV5-1 and TRBJ1-2; 7 bases match TRBD1. The CDR3 runs 15 residues. V was clipped by 1 base and J by 4 bases; unmatched bases: 7. CDR1 and CDR2 (germline): SGHRS, YFSETQ. The CDR3 is CASSLTPGQLYGYTF. The CDR3 DNA reads as TGCGCCAGCAGCTTGACCCCGGGACAGCTCTATGGCTACACCTTC.

The rearrangement links TRBV7-9 to TRBJ1-2; 7 bases fit TRBD1. The CDR3 runs 14 residues. Unmatched junction bases numbered 1, after V lost 3 bases and J lost 0 bases. Germline CDR1 reads SEHNR; CDR2 reads FQNEAQ (reference sequence). The CDR3 loop is CASSFGQANYGYTF. CDR3 DNA sequence: TGTGCCAGCAGCTTTGGACAGGCTAACTATGGCTACACCTTC.

J is TRBJ2-7 and V is TRBV7-8; D unresolved. Trimming cost V 2 bases and J 5 bases, with 16 bases left between them. Looked up from germline, CDR1 is SGHVS and CDR2 is FQNEAQ. The CDR3 is 15 residues long. The CDR3 nucleotides read TGTGCCAGCAGCTTAATTATCAATAGTCTAAACGAGCAGTACTTC. Protein product: CASSLIINSLNEQYF.

The chain combines TRBV5-1 with TRBJ1-1; TRBD1 aligns across 11 bases. CDR1 is SGHRS and CDR2 is YFSETQ in the germline V gene. Trimming removed 3 bases from V and 3 bases from J; junction bases left unmatched: 10. CDR3 length: 17 residues. The CDR3 here is CASSYGQGAVVDTEAFF. Here the CDR3 DNA reads TGCGCCAGCAGCTACGGACAGGGGGCGGTTGTAGACACTGAAGCTTTCTTT.

V gene TRBV5-1 combines with J gene TRBJ1-4, with D hard to call. V shed 0 bases and J shed 5 bases, with 5 bases lying between them. Germline lookup yields CDR1 SGHRS and CDR2 YFSETQ. The CDR3 is 13 residues long. The CDR3: CASSLDRNEKLFF. As DNA, the CDR3 is TGCGCCAGCAGCTTGGACAGAAATGAAAAACTGTTTTTT.

The rearrangement uses TRBV7-8 and TRBJ2-7; weak D call: TRBD2 (6 bases). Trimming removed 1 base from V and 3 bases from J, with 19 bases in between. Germline loops: CDR1 SGHVS, CDR2 FQNEAQ. This CDR3 is 17 amino acids long. CDR3 in DNA: TGTGCCAGCAGCTTAGAGGGGATTGAGGAGGGACTCTACGAGCAGTACTTC. The encoded protein is CASSLEGIEEGLYEQYF.